These 18 T cell receptor beta chains share one sample of origin, sequenced in a study of blood T cell repertoires in COVID-19. Generated by immunoSEQ multiplex PCR, the TCRdb table keeps only in-frame clones and is missing some. The repertoire has approximately 180,000 clones, about 81% of them found once; the top ten carry about 8.4%. The sequenced sample consisted of peripheral blood. Receptors were obtained from a woman in her 70s with acute or convalescent COVID-19.

The chain employs TRBV7-2 and TRBJ1-1, with 8 nucleotides matching TRBD1. Germline CDR1 and CDR2: SGHTA and FQGNSA. After removal of 5 bases from V and 5 bases from J, the junction contained 13 bases not matched to a gene. CDR3 length equals 16 residues. CDR3 nucleotide sequence: TGTGCCAGCAGCCTTTACAACTACAGGGGGAAGACTGAAGCTTTCTTT. This translates into CASSLYNYRGKTEAFF.

J is TRBJ1-1 and V is TRBV12-3 or TRBV12-4; D is undetermined. V was clipped by 7 bases and J by 7 bases, with 13 bases between them. The CDR3 length is 12 residues. The CDR3, as DNA: TGTGCCAGCACCGGTCCCCTAGGTGAAGCTTTCTTT. Translated, it gives CASTGPLGEAFF.

This chain joins TRBV18 and TRBJ2-5; possible D gene TRBD1, 6 bases. The CDR3 has 15 amino acids. Trimming took 2 bases from V and 2 from J, leaving 12 bases between them. From germline, CDR1 is KGHSH and CDR2 LQKENI. The DNA for the CDR3 is TGTGCCAGCTCACCAAGACAGGAGCCTCAAGAGACCCAGTACTTC. Protein sequence: CASSPRQEPQETQYF.

CDR3 in amino acids: CATQGVRSTEAFF. The DNA of the CDR3 is TGTGCCACCCAGGGGGTGAGGAGCACTGAAGCTTTCTTT. V gene TRBV24-1 combines with J gene TRBJ1-1; TRBD1 aligns across 7 bases. The germline V gene has CDR1 KGHDR and CDR2 SFDVKD. The CDR3 length is 13 residues. Trimming removed 9 bases from V and 4 bases from J; junction bases left unmatched: 7.

This chain joins TRBV6-2 or TRBV6-3 and TRBJ2-3; a weak D match, TRBD2 (6 bases). The length of the CDR3 is 15 residues. Trimming stripped 6 bases from V and 6 bases from J, with 19 bases between. Germline V lookup: CDR1 MNHEY, CDR2 SVGEGT. The CDR3 region is CASSTVGGGTDTQYF. CDR3 in DNA: TGTGCCAGCAGCACGGTGGGGGGAGGTACGGATACGCAGTATTTT.

Worth noting for this clone: This specimen includes other DNA sequences encoding the same CDR3. The gene calls are TRBV6-5 and TRBJ2-1; 10 bases fit TRBD2. The CDR3 contains 15 residues. Trimming cost V 6 bases and J 4 bases; bases outside gene matches: 6. The germline V gene encodes CDR1 MNHEY and CDR2 SVGAGI. In DNA form, the CDR3 reads TGTGCCAGCAGCCGAACTAGCGGGGCTTACAATGAGCAGTTCTTC. This sequence encodes CASSRTSGAYNEQFF.

This rearrangement joins TRBV29-1 to TRBJ2-2; possible D gene TRBD2, 5 bases. Trimming shortened V by 0 bases and J by 7 bases, and 6 bases separated the two germline ends. Germline V gene lookup returns CDR1 SQVTM and CDR2 ANQGSEA. The CDR3 totals 12 residues. This CDR3 is CSVEDGLGELFF. The CDR3 DNA sequence: TGCAGCGTTGAAGATGGACTCGGGGAGCTGTTTTTT.

A few counts support this clone. V gene TRBV5-1 combines with J gene TRBJ2-1, with D possibly TRBD1 on 6 matching bases. Trimming took 2 bases from V and 2 from J, leaving 11 bases between them. The CDR3 length is 15 residues. Germline V gene data show CDR1 as SGHRS and CDR2 as YFSETQ. DNA for the CDR3: TGCGCCAGCAGCTTTTACAGGGACCCCTACAATGAGCAGTTCTTC. Translation gives CASSFYRDPYNEQFF.

The genes are TRBV9 and TRBJ2-1; 7 bases fit TRBD2. There are 15 residues in the CDR3. Germline CDR1 SGDLS, CDR2 YYNGEE. The V gene end was trimmed by 2 bases and the J gene end by 4 bases; junction bases not matched to a gene: 6. The CDR3 sequence: CASSVSGTSYNEQFF. DNA for the CDR3: TGTGCCAGCAGCGTCAGCGGGACTTCTTACAATGAGCAGTTCTTC.

The J gene is TRBJ2-5, the V gene TRBV24-1, with TRBD1 matching 11 bases. The CDR3 loop spans 17 amino acids. Per the germline V gene, CDR1 is KGHDR and CDR2 is SFDVKD. With 3 bases clipped from V and 4 bases from J, the junction kept 9 bases outside the gene matches. The CDR3 here is CATSDPGQGVMGETQYF. The CDR3 DNA follows: TGTGCCACCAGTGATCCGGGACAGGGGGTGATGGGAGAGACCCAGTACTTC.

This clone has a handful of counts. The chain has TRBV7-8 and TRBJ2-7; 8 bases align to TRBD2. The CDR3 spans 16 residues. Germline CDR1 SGHVS, CDR2 FQNEAQ. Trimming cost V 5 bases and J 1 base; bases outside gene matches: 10. The CDR3 region has the DNA TGTGCCAGCAGCCTTCAAACTAGCGGAGGGTCCTACGAGCAGTACTTC. Translated, it gives CASSLQTSGGSYEQYF.

The J gene is TRBJ1-6, the V gene TRBV13, with D unresolved. V shed 1 base and J shed 7 bases, with 5 bases lying between them. This CDR3 is built from 13 residues. Germline lookup yields CDR1 PRHDT and CDR2 FYEKMQ (reference sequence). The CDR3 region is CASSLDVNSPLHF. CDR3 in DNA: TGTGCCAGCAGCTTAGATGTAAATTCACCCCTCCACTTT.

The chain employs TRBV3-1 (or the pseudogene TRBV3-2) and TRBJ2-5, with TRBD1 matching over 9 bases. Germline trimming cut 7 bases from V and 11 bases from J; bases unmatched to any gene: 11. The CDR3 totals 13 residues. Germline V gene lookup returns CDR1 LGHDT and CDR2 YNNKEL (reference sequence). The CDR3 region has the DNA TGTGCCAGCACCCTGGACAGGGGAAGCTCTCAGTACTTC. It is translated as CASTLDRGSSQYF.

In this sample, this clone turned up once. The chain uses TRBV7-2 and TRBJ1-3; 8 bases are a match to TRBD1. The CDR3 is 17 residues long. Unmatched junction bases numbered 6, after V lost 2 bases and J lost 0 bases. Looked up from germline, CDR1 is SGHTA and CDR2 is FQGNSA. CDR3 residues: CASSLNQGTGSGNTIYF. DNA for the CDR3: TGTGCCAGCAGCTTAAATCAAGGGACAGGCTCTGGAAACACCATATATTTT.

V is TRBV6-5 and J is TRBJ2-1, with D perhaps matching TRBD1 (5 bases). The V end lost 2 bases, the J end lost 16 bases, and 27 bases lay between the germline ends. CDR3 length equals 16 residues. The germline V gene encodes CDR1 MNHEY and CDR2 SVGAGI. CDR3 bases: TGTGCCAGCAGTTACGAGCAGGGAAGATCCCGTCTCAATGTATTCTTC. This gives the protein CASSYEQGRSRLNVFF.

The V call is TRBV10-3, the J call TRBJ2-5, with D possibly being TRBD1 (6 bases). Germline V lookup: CDR1 ENHRY, CDR2 SYGVKD. The CDR3 length is 13 residues. V was trimmed by 3 bases and J by 5 bases, leaving 10 bases between them. The CDR3 coding sequence is TGTGCCATCAGTGAACAGGGTTCGGAGACCCAGTACTTC. The encoded protein is CAISEQGSETQYF.

This clone was detected only once. The V and J genes are TRBV15 and TRBJ1-5; TRBD1 might be the D (5 bases). In germline, CDR1 is LNHNV, CDR2 YYDKDF (reference sequence). V shed 5 bases and J shed 2 bases, with 13 bases lying between them. This CDR3 is built from 15 residues. CDR3 amino acids: CATSRLGGGNQPQHF. CDR3 coding DNA: TGTGCCACCAGCCGGTTGGGGGGGGGCAATCAGCCCCAGCATTTT.

V usage is TRBV27 and J usage is TRBJ1-5, with D possibly matching TRBD1 (6 bases). Germline V CDR1 and CDR2: MNHEY, SMNVEV (reference sequence). The CDR3 has 15 residues. V lost 0 bases to trimming and J lost 2 bases, with 8 bases between them. The CDR3 DNA sequence: TGTGCCAGCAGTTTATCTACAGGGCGCAATCAGCCCCAGCATTTT. The encoded protein is CASSLSTGRNQPQHF.